These T cell receptor beta chains were read from a single sample in a study of blood T cells in healthy people across ages. TCRdb fed the 5' RACE reads into MiXCR, producing one record per CDR3 protein. The sample records 800,000 or so distinct CDR3 sequences, 55% to 65% being singletons. The specimen was blood. The receptors stem from a man under 40 in good health. The CDR3 runs from the conserved cysteine through the conserved F or W. A D gene is named only where the DNA matches it firmly. The size entry is marked missing in some rows and otherwise reads once, few, many or a size class.

d_call clone_size cdr3_length j_call v_call cdr3_nt cdr3_aa
TRBD2 few 15 TRBJ2-1 TRBV4-2 TGTGCCAGCAGCCCGCGGGGGGGCCCCTACAATGAGCAGTTCTTC CASSPRGGPYNEQFF
- once 13 TRBJ2-5 TRBV20-1 TGCAGTGCTAGACAGGACACTTGGGATGAGCAGTACTTC CSARQDTWDEQYF
TRBD1 - 14 TRBJ2-5 TRBV7-2 TGTGCCAGCAGCATAGGGACAGTGCCAGAGACCCAGTACTTC CASSIGTVPETQYF
TRBD2 few 15 TRBJ2-5 TRBV6-2/TRBV6-3 TGTGCCAGCCAAGGACGGACTAGCGAACAAGAGACCCAGTACTTC CASQGRTSEQETQYF
- - 17 TRBJ2-7 TRBV4-1 TGCGCCAGCAGCCACCCTAATGGACAGCGGAGCTCCTACGAGCAGTACTTC CASSHPNGQRSSYEQYF
- - 16 TRBJ1-6 TRBV6-6 TGTGCCAGCAGTTACGGTTCTTGGACCCGGGATTCACCCCTCCACTTT CASSYGSWTRDSPLHF
TRBD2 - 17 TRBJ2-5 TRBV7-2 TGTGCCAGCAGCTTTGGGGCTAGCGGGACGGTGCAAGAGACCCAGTACTTC CASSFGASGTVQETQYF
- - 12 TRBJ2-1 TRBV4-3 TGCGCCAGCAGCCTCAAATACAATGAGCAGTTCTTC CASSLKYNEQFF
TRBD2 - 18 TRBJ2-5 TRBV4-2 TGTGCCAGCAGCCAAGAATATGGCGGGGGGGCCATCGAGGAGACCCAGTACTTC CASSQEYGGGAIEETQYF
TRBD1 - 14 TRBJ1-2 TRBV20-1 TGCAGTGCTAGACGGCTCAGGGGGCGAGGAGGCTACACCTTC CSARRLRGRGGYTF
- - 15 TRBJ2-1 TRBV4-2 TGTGCCAGCAGCGGTGAGGGGGGAACTACAATGAGGCAGTTCTTC CASSGEGGTTMRQFF
TRBD1 few 14 TRBJ2-3 TRBV6-5 TGTGCCAGCAGCCTCGTGACAGGGTCAGATACGCAGTATTTT CASSLVTGSDTQYF
- - 14 TRBJ1-6 TRBV7-2 TGTGCCAGCAGCCAGATGATCTATAATTCACCCCTCCACTTT CASSQMIYNSPLHF
- - 15 TRBJ2-1 TRBV15 TGTGCCACCAGCAGAGTTACTGGTTCTCGGAAGGAGCAGTTCTTC CATSRVTGSRKEQFF
TRBD2 few 14 TRBJ2-5 TRBV20-1 TGCAGTGCTTTCGGGACTAGCGGCGGAGAGACCCAGTACTTC CSAFGTSGGETQYF
- - 13 TRBJ2-7 TRBV20-1 TGCAGTGCTACCGGAGTGAGCTCCTACGAGCAGTACTTC CSATGVSSYEQYF
TRBD1 - 15 TRBJ2-3 TRBV25-1 TGTGCCAGCAGTGAGGGCAGGGGGCTGGCAGATACGCAGTATTTT CASSEGRGLADTQYF
- - 13 TRBJ2-1 TRBV7-6 TGTGCCAGCAGCCCCCCCCGGGGCGGGGAGCAGTTCTTC CASSPPRGGEQFF
- once 13 TRBJ1-6 TRBV18 TGTGCCAGCTCACCAGGGTCTGATTCACCCCTCCACTTT CASSPGSDSPLHF
- - 13 TRBJ2-6 TRBV6-5 TGTGCCAGCAGTTCGGGGCAGGACATTTCCCTGACTTTC CASSSGQDISLTF
TRBD2 - 16 TRBJ2-1 TRBV6-5 TGTGCCAGCAGTTACTTCGGGACTAGCTCGGGCAATGAGCAGTTCTTC CASSYFGTSSGNEQFF
TRBD1 few 15 TRBJ2-1 TRBV29-1 TGCAGCGTTAACGCCGGACAGGGAAAGTGGGGTGAGCAGTTCTTC CSVNAGQGKWGEQFF
- - 13 TRBJ2-2 TRBV27 TGTGCCAGCAGTTTATCCAGGGCTGGGGAGCTGTTTTTT CASSLSRAGELFF
- - 16 TRBJ2-3 TRBV12-3/TRBV12-4 TGTGCCAGCAACCCCAGGGGGGGTATTATCACAGATACGCAGTATTTT CASNPRGGIITDTQYF
- - 12 TRBJ2-7 TRBV28 TGTGCCAGCAGTTTTTCCCACAATGAGCAGTACTTC CASSFSHNEQYF
TRBD2 few 17 TRBJ2-7 TRBV27 TGTGCCAGCAGTCCGGGACTAGCGGGGGGTAGCTTTTACGAGCAGTACTTC CASSPGLAGGSFYEQYF
- once 19 TRBJ1-1 TRBV7-2 TGTGCCAGCAGCTTGGGACCCGTTGGGGGGGTAGGGGTCGGCACTGAAGCTTTCTTT CASSLGPVGGVGVGTEAFF
- - 17 TRBJ1-5 TRBV20-1 TGCAGTGCTAGAACCCCCTCGGGGGGCGAAGGCAATCAGCCCCAGCATTTT CSARTPSGGEGNQPQHF